The rows below give T cell receptor beta chains drawn from one sample of a study of blood T cell repertoires in COVID-19. Profiling relied on immunoSEQ multiplex PCR, and the TCRdb table lists in-frame clones only, not all of them. The table lists around 130,000 clones, about 87% of them singletons. Material: peripheral blood. These receptors all come from a human donor in a cohort sampled during active COVID-19. Both conserved end residues are part of each CDR3. D genes are given only for firm matches. The size field is filled for only some rows; it gives once, few, many or a size class.

abundance,d_gene,j_gene,v_gene,CDR3nt,CDR3aa
-,TRBD1,TRBJ1-5,TRBV10-3,TGTGCCATCAGTCCTAACAGACAGGGCTACAATCAGCCCCAGCATTTT,CAISPNRQGYNQPQHF
-,TRBD2,TRBJ2-7,TRBV7-9,TGTGCCAGCAGCTTAGTCGGGGGGGTGGCCTACGAGCAGTACTTC,CASSLVGGVAYEQYF
once,TRBD1,TRBJ2-7,TRBV30,TGTGCCTGGAGTGGGACAGGGCGACACGAGCAGTACTTC,CAWSGTGRHEQYF
-,TRBD1,TRBJ2-1,TRBV5-1,TGCGCCAGCAGCCTAACCAACAGGGGCCGTGAGCAGTTCTTC,CASSLTNRGREQFF
-,TRBD1,TRBJ2-5,TRBV19,TGTGCCAGTAGTATCAGGGACAGAAGAGAGACCCAGTACTTC,CASSIRDRRETQYF
-,TRBD1,TRBJ2-1,TRBV28,TGTGCCAGCAGTCGGGACAGTCAACCCTACAATGAGCAGTTCTTC,CASSRDSQPYNEQFF
-,TRBD1,TRBJ1-2,TRBV3-1/TRBV3-2,TGTGCCAGCAGCCAAGGCGGACAGGGGGTTAATGGCTACACCTTC,CASSQGGQGVNGYTF
-,-,TRBJ1-5,TRBV2,TGTGCCAGCAGGGGATCTACAGGCCCCAATCAGCCCCAGCATTTT,CASRGSTGPNQPQHF
-,-,TRBJ1-2,TRBV7-9,TGTGCCAGCAGCTTACTCGGGACAAACTATGGCTACACCTTC,CASSLLGTNYGYTF
-,-,TRBJ1-6,TRBV12-3/TRBV12-4,TGTGCCAGCAGCGCAGTTGGAGGTTCACCCCTCCACTTT,CASSAVGGSPLHF
-,-,TRBJ2-1,TRBV28,TGTGCCAGCAGTTTCAGAGGACAGAGTCCCAATGAGCAGTTCTTC,CASSFRGQSPNEQFF
-,TRBD1,TRBJ1-2,TRBV18,TGTGCCAGCTCACCCGGGACAGGCCGTAACTATGGCTACACCTTC,CASSPGTGRNYGYTF
-,TRBD2,TRBJ2-4,TRBV19,TGTGCCAGTAGTATGTCACTAGCGGGAGGGACCAAAAACATTCAGTACTTC,CASSMSLAGGTKNIQYF
-,-,TRBJ2-3,TRBV19,TGTGCCAGTAGTGGCTTGGGGCGGGGGCGAGATACGCAGTATTTT,CASSGLGRGRDTQYF
-,TRBD2,TRBJ2-3,TRBV5-4,TGTGCCAGCAGCTTTAGCGGGGGGGCCGGTACGCAGTATTTT,CASSFSGGAGTQYF
-,-,TRBJ1-4,TRBV2,TGTGCCAGCCATATGAGGGAAAAACTGTTTTTT,CASHMREKLFF
few,-,TRBJ1-5,TRBV6-5,TGTGCCTCACTCCCGTCCGAGGATAGCAATCAGCCCCAGCATTTT,CASLPSEDSNQPQHF
once,-,TRBJ1-1,TRBV9,TGTGCCAGCAGCGTATTGGGGGGAGGTATTCCTGAAGCTTTCTTT,CASSVLGGGIPEAFF
few,TRBD1,TRBJ1-1,TRBV5-1,TGCGCCAGCAGCTTGCCAGGGGGCGGGGAGGCTTTCTTT,CASSLPGGGEAFF
few,-,TRBJ1-1,TRBV5-6,TGTGCCAGCAGCTTGGCCTTAGAGCACCGGGCTGAAGCTTTCTTT,CASSLALEHRAEAFF
-,-,TRBJ1-2,TRBV15,TGTGCCACCAGCAGCCAGGGGAGGGGCTACTATGGCTACACCTTC,CATSSQGRGYYGYTF
-,-,TRBJ1-2,TRBV28,TGTGCCAGCAGTTTCGGTACAGCCTATGGCTACACCTTC,CASSFGTAYGYTF
-,TRBD2,TRBJ2-7,TRBV18,TGTGCCAGCTCAACGACTAGCCTCAATTCCTACGAGCAGTACTTC,CASSTTSLNSYEQYF
once,TRBD2,TRBJ2-3,TRBV18,TGTGCCAGCTCACCAGGGAGGGCAGATACGCAGTATTTT,CASSPGRADTQYF
-,-,TRBJ2-5,TRBV3-1/TRBV3-2,TGTGCCAGCAGTCACCCCCGGGGGACCCAGTACTTC,CASSHPRGTQYF
-,TRBD2,TRBJ2-1,TRBV27,TGTGCCAGCAGTTTAACTAGCGGGTCGGGCCATGAGCAGTTCTTC,CASSLTSGSGHEQFF
once,-,TRBJ2-1,TRBV12-2,TGTGCAAGTCGCCGGGGACAGGATTACAATGAGCAGTTCTTC,CASRRGQDYNEQFF
-,-,TRBJ1-5,TRBV15,TGTGCCACCAGCGGAAAAGGGAGCCAGCCCCAGCATTTT,CATSGKGSQPQHF
few,-,TRBJ1-1,TRBV6-5,TGTGCCAGCCGGACAGTAGGGGTGAACACTGAAGCTTTCTTT,CASRTVGVNTEAFF
-,TRBD2,TRBJ2-7,TRBV7-6,TGTGCCAGCAGCTTAGTGTTCGGGACTAGGATGGGCGAGCAGTACTTC,CASSLVFGTRMGEQYF
-,-,TRBJ1-1,TRBV28,TGTGCCAGCAGTTCCCCTTCGGCGTCAGGTGAAGCTTTCTTT,CASSSPSASGEAFF
once,TRBD1,TRBJ2-7,TRBV24-1,TGTGCCACCAGTGAGGGGACAGGGGTCGAGCAGTACTTC,CATSEGTGVEQYF
-,-,TRBJ2-3,TRBV7-2,TGTGCCAGCAGCCCGGGTTACAGCACAGATACGCAGTATTTT,CASSPGYSTDTQYF
-,TRBD1,TRBJ1-2,TRBV12-3/TRBV12-4,TGTGCCAGCAGTTTCGGACAGGTCTATGGCTACACCTTC,CASSFGQVYGYTF
-,-,TRBJ1-1,TRBV20-1,TGCAGTGCTAGTGGGACACCCGTCCCTGAAGCTTTCTTT,CSASGTPVPEAFF
-,TRBD1,TRBJ2-1,TRBV11-2,TGTGCCAGCAGCGTAGGGACAGACAATGAGCAGTTCTTC,CASSVGTDNEQFF
-,TRBD2,TRBJ2-3,TRBV7-9,TGTGCCAGCAGTCCCGTTAGCGGGGAGGATACGCAGTATTTT,CASSPVSGEDTQYF
-,TRBD1,TRBJ1-2,TRBV5-4,TGTGCCAGCAGCTTGGAAGGGGGCAACTATGGCTACACCTTC,CASSLEGGNYGYTF
once,-,TRBJ1-3,TRBV19,TGTGCCAGTAGTATCCCGGGTGCCGGAAACACCATATATTTT,CASSIPGAGNTIYF
-,-,TRBJ1-2,TRBV6-5,TGTGCCAGCAGTTACGTCGGCAGGGAGGCCTATGGCTACACCTTC,CASSYVGREAYGYTF
-,TRBD1,TRBJ2-7,TRBV7-8,TGTGCCAGCAGCTTACCGGGACAGGGAGGAGGCTACGAGCAGTACTTC,CASSLPGQGGGYEQYF
-,-,TRBJ2-1,TRBV28,TGTGCCAGCAGTTTACGGAATGAGCAGTTCTTC,CASSLRNEQFF
-,TRBD1,TRBJ2-2,TRBV2,TGTGCCAGCAGGGCCCGGGACAGGGGTCACACCGGGGAGCTGTTTTTT,CASRARDRGHTGELFF
-,-,TRBJ1-4,TRBV6-5,TGTGCCAGCACGTTACAGGGATACGGTGAAAAACTGTTTTTT,CASTLQGYGEKLFF
-,TRBD2,TRBJ2-3,TRBV28,TGTGCCAGCAGTTCCCGTCTAGCGGGGGGGGGCACAGATACGCAGTATTTT,CASSSRLAGGGTDTQYF
-,TRBD2,TRBJ2-1,TRBV10-1,TGCGCCAGCAGTGAGTCAGGGCTAGCGGGAGGGCCCGAAAATGAGCAGTTCTTC,CASSESGLAGGPENEQFF
-,-,TRBJ1-5,TRBV19,TGTGCCAGTAGTATAGGGGGGGGAGTCAATCAGCCCCAGCATTTT,CASSIGGGVNQPQHF
-,TRBD1,TRBJ1-2,TRBV6-5,TGTGCCAGCAGTTACGCAGGGGGCGCCGATGGCTACACCTTC,CASSYAGGADGYTF
-,TRBD2,TRBJ2-5,TRBV5-1,TGCGCCAGCAGCTTGGCCGGCAGGTGGACTAGCGTTAAAGAGACCCAGTACTTC,CASSLAGRWTSVKETQYF
-,-,TRBJ1-2,TRBV15,TGTGCCACCAGCAGAGAAAAGCCAGGGTCCTATGGCTACACCTTC,CATSREKPGSYGYTF
-,-,TRBJ2-6,TRBV6-5,TGTGCCAGCAGCTTAGCTGCCCTGGGGGCCAACGTCCTGACTTTC,CASSLAALGANVLTF
-,TRBD1,TRBJ1-2,TRBV19,TGTGCCAGTACCATGGGTGTCAGGGGGCAGGAAACCTTC,CASTMGVRGQETF
-,-,TRBJ2-3,TRBV2,TGTGCCAGCTTCATTGGCGGGATAGCAGATACGCAGTATTTT,CASFIGGIADTQYF
-,TRBD1,TRBJ1-1,TRBV2,TGTGCCAGCAGTGTGGGGCCGACAGGGCCTAACCTTGAAGCTTTCTTT,CASSVGPTGPNLEAFF
-,TRBD1,TRBJ1-2,TRBV28,TGTGCCAGCAGGGACGGACAGGGGGCGAGAGGCTACACCTTC,CASRDGQGARGYTF